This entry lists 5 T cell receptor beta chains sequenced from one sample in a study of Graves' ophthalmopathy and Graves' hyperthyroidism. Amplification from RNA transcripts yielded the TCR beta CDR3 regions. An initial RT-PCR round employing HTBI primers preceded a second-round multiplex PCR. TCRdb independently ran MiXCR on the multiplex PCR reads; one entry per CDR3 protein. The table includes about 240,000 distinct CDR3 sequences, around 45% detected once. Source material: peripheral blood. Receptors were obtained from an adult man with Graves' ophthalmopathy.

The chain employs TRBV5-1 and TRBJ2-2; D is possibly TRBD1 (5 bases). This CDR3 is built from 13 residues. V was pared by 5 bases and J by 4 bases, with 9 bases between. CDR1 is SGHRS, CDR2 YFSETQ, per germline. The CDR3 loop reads CASSQGITGELFF. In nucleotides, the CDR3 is TGCGCCAGCAGTCAGGGAATCACCGGGGAGCTGTTTTTT.

CDR3 nucleotides: TGTGCCAGCAGCTTAGGCCCTGCTTCATCTCCAGCCGTCGGTCGGCGGCCCCAGCATTTT. The encoded protein is CASSLGPASSPAVGRRPQHF. The chain links TRBV7-6 to TRBJ1-5; no firm D call. Trimming took 1 base from V and 9 from J, leaving 31 bases between them. Germline CDR1 is SGHVS and CDR2 is FNYEAQ. The CDR3 loop spans 20 amino acids.

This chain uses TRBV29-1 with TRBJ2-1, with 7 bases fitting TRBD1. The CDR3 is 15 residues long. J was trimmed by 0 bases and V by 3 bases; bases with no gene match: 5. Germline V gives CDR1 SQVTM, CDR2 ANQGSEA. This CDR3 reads CSVDSPGGSYNEQFF. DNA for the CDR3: TGCAGCGTTGACTCTCCAGGGGGCTCCTACAATGAGCAGTTCTTC.

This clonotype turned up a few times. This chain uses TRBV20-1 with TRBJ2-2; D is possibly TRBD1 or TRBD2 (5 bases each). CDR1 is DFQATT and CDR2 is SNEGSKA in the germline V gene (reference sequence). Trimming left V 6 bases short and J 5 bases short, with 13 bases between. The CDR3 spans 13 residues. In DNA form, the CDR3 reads TGCAGTGCACCCGGGACGGGGACCGGGGAGCTGTTTTTT. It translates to CSAPGTGTGELFF.

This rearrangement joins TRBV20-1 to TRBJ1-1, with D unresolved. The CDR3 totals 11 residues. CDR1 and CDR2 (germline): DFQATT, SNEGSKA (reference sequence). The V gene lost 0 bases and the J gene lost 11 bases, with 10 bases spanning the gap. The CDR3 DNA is TGCAGTGCTAGAGATCAGATTAGGGCTTTCTTT. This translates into CSARDQIRAFF.